One and the same sample provided the 7 T cell receptor beta chains below, sequenced in a study of blood T cell repertoires in COVID-19. Here immunoSEQ multiplex PCR was the method, and the copy in TCRdb shows in-frame clones only, minus some. The table has about 180,000 clones, 80% to 90% seen once. Sequencing was done on a sample of PBMCs or T cells enriched from blood (not recorded which). These receptors were taken from a woman aged 40 to 55 with acute COVID-19.

The chain recombines TRBV28 with TRBJ2-7, with D hard to call. The CDR3 is made up of 14 amino acids. Germline lookup yields CDR1 MDHEN and CDR2 SYDVKM. V was pared by 3 bases and J by 5 bases, with 14 bases between. The CDR3 bases are TGTGCCAGCAGTTTTCATCCACCGGCGGACGAGCAGTACTTC. Encoded protein: CASSFHPPADEQYF.

The gene calls are TRBV7-3 and TRBJ1-4, with D uncertain. V was shortened by 1 base and J by 8 bases, with 11 bases between the two germline ends. CDR3 size: 14 residues. Germline CDR1 reads SGHTA; CDR2 reads FQGTGA. CDR3 residues: CASSLRQAGEKLFF. The CDR3 DNA reads as TGTGCCAGCAGCTTAAGGCAGGCGGGAGAAAAACTGTTTTTT.

This clone has just one count. The CDR3 here is CASSFGWGSPSYEQYF. CDR3 DNA: TGTGCCAGCAGCTTCGGGTGGGGCAGCCCATCCTACGAGCAGTACTTC. V and J are TRBV5-4 and TRBJ2-7, with a possible D match to TRBD1 (5 bases). Per the germline V gene, CDR1 is SGHNT and CDR2 is YYREEE (reference sequence). The CDR3 loop spans 16 amino acids. V gave up 2 bases and J gave up 1 base, with 16 bases separating them. Using reference TRBV5-4 and TRBJ2-7 for the parts outside the CDR3, the full variable domain is ETGVTQSPTHLIKTRGQQVTLRCSSQSGHNTVSWYQQALGQGPQFIFQYYREEENGRGNFPPRFSGLQFPNYSSELNVNALELDDSALYLCASSFGWGSPSYEQYFGPGTRLTVT.

This chain connects TRBV28 to TRBJ1-5, with TRBD1 matching over 7 bases. Germline CDR1 is MDHEN and CDR2 is SYDVKM. The CDR3 totals 14 residues. Losses at the gene ends were 5 bases for V and 7 bases for J; bases not matched to a gene: 8. The DNA of the CDR3 is TGTGCCAGCAGTCAACGACAGGGAGCCCAGCCCCAGCATTTT. Its translation: CASSQRQGAQPQHF.

V is TRBV27 and J is TRBJ2-7, with 12 nucleotides matching TRBD2. This CDR3 is built from 15 residues. V lost 5 bases and J lost 3; bases outside the gene matches: 5. Germline V CDR1 and CDR2: MNHEY, SMNVEV (reference sequence). The CDR3 coding sequence is TGTGCCAGCAGTCCCTGGACTAGCGGGATCTACGAGCAGTACTTC. This sequence encodes CASSPWTSGIYEQYF.

The rearrangement links TRBV28 to TRBJ1-3, with D possibly being TRBD1 (6 bases). V shed 3 bases and J shed 2 bases, with 11 bases lying between them. The CDR3 consists of 15 residues. Germline assignment: CDR1 MDHEN and CDR2 SYDVKM. The CDR3 DNA is TGTGCCAGCAGTTTCCCCCAGGGGACTGGAAACACCATATATTTT. Translation gives CASSFPQGTGNTIYF.

This clone appeared once. This chain links TRBV21-1 with TRBJ1-4; TRBD1 is the table's D call and was not checked against the DNA. TRBV21-1 is a listed pseudogene. This CDR3 comprises 15 residues. In nucleotides, the CDR3 is TGTGCCAGGGGAAGAAAGACAGCAACTATTGAAAAACTGTTTTTT. It yields the protein CARGRKTATIEKLFF.